Below, 26 T cell receptor beta chains from the same sample are listed, as sequenced in a study of T cells after yellow fever vaccination. In TCRdb, the 5' RACE reads were re-called with MiXCR into one record per CDR3 protein. The sample yields 500,000 to 550,000 distinct CDR3 sequences, 20% to 25% seen once. The sample was PBMCs, taken 21 days after the first yellow fever vaccination. Source of these receptors: a man aged 18 to 30 who received the YFV17D yellow fever vaccine.

The chain combines TRBV5-1 with TRBJ2-2; D gene uncertain. Trimming stripped 3 bases from V and 0 bases from J, with 12 bases between. Germline V CDR1 and CDR2: SGHRS, YFSETQ. The CDR3 is made up of 16 amino acids. The CDR3 here is CASSSLGNTNTGELFF. DNA of the CDR3: TGCGCCAGCAGCTCACTCGGTAATACGAACACCGGGGAGCTGTTTTTT.

The chain joins TRBV5-1 to TRBJ2-3; D assignment may be TRBD1 or TRBD2 (6 bases each). V lost 2 bases and J lost 3, with 16 bases in between. Germline-derived CDR1 and CDR2 are SGHRS and YFSETQ. This CDR3 comprises 16 residues. CDR3 DNA sequence: TGCGCCAGCAGCTTTAATACGAGGGGGGTAACAGATACGCAGTATTTT. Translated: CASSFNTRGVTDTQYF.

This clonotype has a handful of counts. This CDR3 is CASSPEGDLNEQFF. The CDR3 coding sequence is TGTGCCAGCAGCCCGGAAGGGGATCTCAATGAGCAGTTCTTC. The rearrangement links TRBV7-9 to TRBJ2-1, with D possibly matching TRBD1 (5 bases). The V end lost 5 bases, the J end lost 6 bases, and 14 bases lay between the germline ends. CDR1 SEHNR and CDR2 FQNEAQ come from the germline V gene (reference sequence). CDR3 length: 14 amino acids.

This chain connects TRBV11-2 to TRBJ2-1, with TRBD1 matching over 9 bases. The V segment lost 3 bases and the J segment 4 bases; nucleotides outside the gene matches: 13. The CDR3 has 18 amino acids. Germline values: CDR1 SGHAT, CDR2 FQNNGV. The DNA for the CDR3 is TGTGCCAGCAGCTTCAGTGGGCCGGGACAGGGCCTATACAATGAGCAGTTCTTC. Translation: CASSFSGPGQGLYNEQFF. Filled out from reference TRBV11-2 and TRBJ2-1, the complete variable domain reads EAGVAQSPRYKIIEKRQSVAFWCNPISGHATLYWYQQILGQGPKLLIQFQNNGVVDDSQLPKDRFSAERLKGVDSTLKIQPAKLEDSAVYLCASSFSGPGQGLYNEQFFGPGTRLTVL.

This clonotype was counted a few times. V is TRBV11-2 and J is TRBJ2-1; D is unclear. The CDR3 has 15 residues. Germline V gives CDR1 SGHAT, CDR2 FQNNGV. The ends were cut back, 4 bases at V and 7 bases at J, with 17 bases in the middle. CDR3 coding DNA: TGTGCCAGCAGCTCACGCGCAGGCACCGAAAATGAGCAGTTCTTC. Protein: CASSSRAGTENEQFF.

Here the CDR3 reads CASSPDALVQPQHF. The CDR3 DNA reads TGCGCCAGCAGCCCCGACGCCTTAGTGCAGCCCCAGCATTTT. The chain recombines TRBV5-1 with TRBJ1-5; the D is unclear. V was shortened by 4 bases and J by 7 bases, with 15 bases between the two germline ends. The CDR3 is made up of 14 amino acids. Looked up from germline, CDR1 is SGHRS and CDR2 is YFSETQ.

The chain carries TRBV11-1 and TRBJ1-2; TRBD1 aligns across 8 bases. Germline-derived CDR1 and CDR2 are SGHAT and FQDESV (reference sequence). CDR3 length: 19 amino acids. V gave up 4 bases and J gave up 2 bases; unmatched junction bases: 18. This CDR3 reads CASSSLPGAGGHNNYGYTF. For the CDR3, the DNA is TGTGCCAGCAGCTCCCTTCCGGGGGCAGGGGGCCACAACAACTATGGCTACACCTTC.

A word on this clonotype: One end of the junction fails to match germline, which may point to a read error. This chain's CDR3 is CASSFASGGVNTEELFF. In DNA form, the CDR3 reads TGTGCCAGCAGCTTTGCTAGCGGGGGGGTGAACACCGAGGAGCTGTTTTTT. V is TRBV7-2 and J is TRBJ2-2; 12 nucleotides line up with TRBD2. This CDR3 is 17 amino acids long. Germline loops: CDR1 SGHTA, CDR2 FQGNSA.

This chain uses TRBV7-6 with TRBJ2-3, with 13 positions matching TRBD2. Looked up from germline, CDR1 is SGHVS and CDR2 is FNYEAQ. Trimming took 8 bases from V and 0 from J; bases not matched to a gene: 5. CDR3 size: 16 residues. DNA of the CDR3: TGTGCCAGCGACCGGACTAGCGGGGGTAGCACAGATACGCAGTATTTT. Translation gives CASDRTSGGSTDTQYF.

V is TRBV12-3 or TRBV12-4 and J is TRBJ2-4, with D possibly TRBD2 on 6 matching bases. The ends were cut back, 5 bases at V and 6 bases at J, with 17 bases in the middle. This CDR3 spans 15 amino acids. CDR3 nucleotide sequence: TGTGCCAGCAGTCCCCCCGGGGGAGATGGAAACATTCAGTACTTC. The encoded protein is CASSPPGGDGNIQYF.

This clonotype occurred a few times. The CDR3, as DNA: TGTGCCAGTAGTGTCGACAGGGGGGCCTACGAGCAGTACTTC. Amino acid sequence: CASSVDRGAYEQYF. The rearrangement links TRBV19 to TRBJ2-7; 9 positions agree with TRBD1. The CDR3 loop spans 14 amino acids. Germline-derived CDR1 and CDR2 are LNHDA and SQIVND (reference sequence). The V segment lost 5 bases and the J segment 2 bases; nucleotides outside the gene matches: 4. The full variable domain, completed using reference TRBV19 and TRBJ2-7, is DGGITQSPKYLFRKEGQNVTLSCEQNLNHDAMYWYRQDPGQGLRLIYYSQIVNDFQKGDIAEGYSVSREKKESFPLTVTSAQKNPTAFYLCASSVDRGAYEQYFGPGTRLTVT.

This clonotype occurred once. The chain carries TRBV4-2 and TRBJ2-3; the D is unclear. The V end lost 11 bases, the J end lost 4 bases, and 10 bases lay between the germline ends. Germline V gene sequence: CDR1 LGHNA, CDR2 YNFKEQ. This CDR3 comprises 11 residues. This chain's CDR3 is CASHSSDTQYF. CDR3 DNA sequence: TGTGCCTCCCATTCGTCAGATACGCAGTATTTT.

The chain carries TRBV20-1 and TRBJ1-3; the D gene is possibly TRBD1 (5 bases). The germline gives CDR1 DFQATT, CDR2 SNEGSKA (reference sequence). V lost 6 bases and J 9 bases, leaving 18 bases between the germline ends. The CDR3 loop spans 13 amino acids. DNA of the CDR3: TGCAGTGCCATTTCAGGGACCTGGAGCACCATATATTTT. Its translation: CSAISGTWSTIYF.

The chain uses TRBV20-1 and TRBJ1-1, with a tentative D call TRBD1 (5 bases). The CDR3 is made up of 14 amino acids. Germline CDR1 DFQATT, CDR2 SNEGSKA (reference sequence). V was shortened by 2 bases and J by 4 bases, with 14 bases between the two germline ends. DNA for the CDR3: TGCAGTGCTAGATCTCGGGTCACAGGCACTGAAGCTTTCTTT. Residues: CSARSRVTGTEAFF.

The table lists this clonotype with a few counts. The rearrangement uses TRBV6-1 and TRBJ2-7, with D possibly called TRBD1 or TRBD2 (5 bases each). V was clipped by 6 bases and J by 3 bases, with 18 bases between them. The CDR3 is 15 amino acids. The V gene's germline CDR1 is MNHNS and CDR2 SASEGT. The CDR3 protein is CASRGPPGRDYEQYF. The CDR3 DNA sequence: TGTGCCAGCAGAGGGCCCCCGGGACGGGACTACGAGCAGTACTTC.

V usage is TRBV6-1 and J usage is TRBJ2-1, with D possibly TRBD2 on 5 matching bases. The CDR3 is made up of 16 amino acids. Trimming shortened V by 5 bases and J by 5 bases, and 19 bases separated the two germline ends. Germline CDR1 is MNHNS and CDR2 is SASEGT. CDR3 residues: CASSTPFGEPNNEQFF. CDR3 DNA: TGTGCCAGCAGTACGCCGTTTGGGGAGCCAAACAATGAGCAGTTCTTC.

This chain uses TRBV14 with TRBJ1-4; D may be TRBD1 (5 bases). There are 15 residues in the CDR3. Germline V gene sequence: CDR1 SGHDN, CDR2 FVKESK. V was cut by 0 bases and J by 8 bases, with 13 bases left in between. As DNA, the CDR3 is TGTGCCAGCAGCCAAGATGAGGGGCCTGCGGAAAAACTGTTTTTT. Its protein product is CASSQDEGPAEKLFF.

This clonotype was detected only a few times. This rearrangement joins TRBV5-6 to TRBJ2-2; perhaps TRBD1 as D (6 bases). CDR3 size: 15 residues. V was trimmed by 4 bases and J by 7 bases, leaving 17 bases between them. Germline CDR1 SGHDT, CDR2 YYEEEE. The CDR3 sequence is CASSQRDTRGGELFF. The CDR3 DNA is TGTGCCAGCAGCCAACGGGACACCCGGGGCGGGGAGCTGTTTTTT.

This clonotype was picked up a small number of times. Here the CDR3 DNA reads TGTGCCATCAGTGAGATAGATCAGCCCCAGCATTTT. It is translated as CAISEIDQPQHF. This rearrangement joins TRBV10-3 to TRBJ1-5; D gene uncertain. The CDR3 consists of 12 residues. V was shortened by 2 bases and J by 5 bases, with 4 bases between the two germline ends. Germline CDR1 ENHRY, CDR2 SYGVKD.

This clonotype is a singleton in its sample. The rearrangement uses TRBV30 and TRBJ2-5; D is undetermined. Germline values: CDR1 GTSNPN, CDR2 SVGIG (reference sequence). The CDR3 loop spans 11 amino acids. Trimming removed 1 base at V and 5 bases at J, with 5 bases between. CDR3 in amino acids: CAWSGWETQYF. CDR3 coding DNA: TGTGCCTGGAGTGGTTGGGAGACCCAGTACTTC.

This clonotype was observed a few times. The chain has TRBV7-8 and TRBJ1-2; D is possibly TRBD1 (5 bases). Per the germline V gene, CDR1 is SGHVS and CDR2 is FQNEAQ. There are 14 residues in the CDR3. V lost 6 bases and J lost 2, with 13 bases in between. The CDR3 here is CASSLAGQNYGYTF. DNA of the CDR3: TGTGCCAGCAGTCTCGCGGGGCAGAACTATGGCTACACCTTC. The full variable domain, rest sourced from reference TRBV7-8 and TRBJ1-2, is GAGVSQSPRYKVAKRGQDVALRCDPISGHVSLFWYQQALGQGPEFLTYFQNEAQLDKSGLPSDRFFAERPEGSVSTLKIQRTQQEDSAVYLCASSLAGQNYGYTFGSGTRLTVV.

The chain recombines TRBV11-2 with TRBJ2-7; D not resolved. CDR3 length: 13 residues. V lost 3 bases to trimming and J lost 0 bases, with 6 bases between them. Looked up from germline, CDR1 is SGHAT and CDR2 is FQNNGV. CDR3 coding DNA: TGTGCCAGCAGCTTTACAGACTCCTACGAGCAGTACTTC. Protein sequence: CASSFTDSYEQYF.

Only a few counts were recorded for this clonotype. The rearrangement uses TRBV9 and TRBJ1-5; D not certain. Between the trimmed V and J ends, which lost 0 bases and 6 bases, there was a span of 10 bases. Looked up from germline, CDR1 is SGDLS and CDR2 is YYNGEE. There are 14 residues in the CDR3. This CDR3 is CASSVGGIGQPQHF. CDR3 coding DNA: TGTGCCAGCAGCGTAGGAGGGATCGGTCAGCCCCAGCATTTT. Together with reference TRBV9 and TRBJ1-5, the CDR3 gives the full variable domain: DSGVTQTPKHLITATGQRVTLRCSPRSGDLSVYWYQQSLDQGLQFLIQYYNGEERAKGNILERFSAQQFPDLHSELNLSSLELGDSALYFCASSVGGIGQPQHFGDGTRLSIL.

This chain uses TRBV5-1 with TRBJ2-3; D gene uncertain. The CDR3 is 15 residues long. Trimming removed 4 bases at V and 2 bases at J, with 14 bases between. The germline gives CDR1 SGHRS, CDR2 YFSETQ. CDR3 loop: CASSLESYHTDTQYF. In nucleotides, the CDR3 is TGCGCCAGCAGCCTGGAAAGTTATCACACAGATACGCAGTATTTT.

This clonotype was counted only a few times. The rearrangement uses TRBV5-1 and TRBJ2-1, with a tentative D call TRBD2 (6 bases). V was pared by 7 bases and J by 4 bases, with 12 bases between. Germline assignment: CDR1 SGHRS and CDR2 YFSETQ. The CDR3 totals 13 residues. The CDR3 DNA sequence: TGCGCCAGCTGGGGGGTGCCTTACAATGAGCAGTTCTTC. It specifies CASWGVPYNEQFF.

V usage is TRBV3-1 and J usage is TRBJ2-1, with D perhaps TRBD2 (6 bases). V lost 7 bases and J lost 8, with 12 bases in between. The CDR3 runs to 12 residues. Germline values: CDR1 LGHDT, CDR2 YNNKEL (reference sequence). CDR3 in DNA: TGTGCCAGCAAGAGCCCGGGGGATGAGCAGTTCTTC. Translation: CASKSPGDEQFF.